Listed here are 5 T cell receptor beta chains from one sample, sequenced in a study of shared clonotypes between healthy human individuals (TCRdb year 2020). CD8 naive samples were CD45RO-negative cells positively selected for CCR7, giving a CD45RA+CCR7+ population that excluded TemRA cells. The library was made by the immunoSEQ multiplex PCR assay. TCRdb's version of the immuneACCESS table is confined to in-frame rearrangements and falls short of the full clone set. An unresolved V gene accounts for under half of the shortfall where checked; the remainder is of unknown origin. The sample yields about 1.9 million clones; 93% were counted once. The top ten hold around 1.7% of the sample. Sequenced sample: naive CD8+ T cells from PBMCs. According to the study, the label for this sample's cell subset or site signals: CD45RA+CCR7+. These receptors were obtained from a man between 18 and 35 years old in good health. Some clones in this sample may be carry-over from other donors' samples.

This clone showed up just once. DNA for the CDR3: TGTGCCAGCAGCTTAGGGCTAGCGGGAGGGCCCTCTTTCACAGATACGCAGTATTTT. Its protein is CASSLGLAGGPSFTDTQYF. The rearrangement joins TRBV7-8 to TRBJ2-3, with 12 bases that match TRBD2. The germline gives CDR1 SGHVS, CDR2 FQNEAQ. Trimming at V came to 1 base and at J to 2 bases, leaving 10 bases not matched to a gene. The CDR3 is 19 residues long.

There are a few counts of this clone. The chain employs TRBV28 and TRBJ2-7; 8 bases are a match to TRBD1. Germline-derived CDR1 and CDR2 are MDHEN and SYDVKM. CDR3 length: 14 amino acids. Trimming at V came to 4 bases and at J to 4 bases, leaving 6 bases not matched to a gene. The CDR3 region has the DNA TGTGCCAGCAGTTCAACAGGGGGAAGGTACGAGCAGTACTTC. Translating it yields CASSSTGGRYEQYF.

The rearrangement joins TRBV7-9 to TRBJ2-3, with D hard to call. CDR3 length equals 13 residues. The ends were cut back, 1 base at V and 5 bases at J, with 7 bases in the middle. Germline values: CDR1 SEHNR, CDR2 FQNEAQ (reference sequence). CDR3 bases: TGTGCCAGCAGCTTAGATGTAGGAGATACGCAGTATTTT. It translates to CASSLDVGDTQYF. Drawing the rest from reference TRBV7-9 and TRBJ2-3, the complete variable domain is DTGVSQNPRHKITKRGQNVTFRCDPISEHNRLYWYRQTLGQGPEFLTYFQNEAQLEKSRLLSDRFSAERPKGSFSTLEIQRTEQGDSAMYLCASSLDVGDTQYFGPGTRLTVL.

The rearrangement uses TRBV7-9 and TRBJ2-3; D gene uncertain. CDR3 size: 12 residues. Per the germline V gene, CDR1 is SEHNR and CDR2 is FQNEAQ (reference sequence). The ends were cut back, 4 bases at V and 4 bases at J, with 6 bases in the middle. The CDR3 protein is CASSSKADTQYF. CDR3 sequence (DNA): TGTGCCAGCAGCTCTAAGGCAGATACGCAGTATTTT. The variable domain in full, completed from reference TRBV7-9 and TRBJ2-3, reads DTGVSQNPRHKITKRGQNVTFRCDPISEHNRLYWYRQTLGQGPEFLTYFQNEAQLEKSRLLSDRFSAERPKGSFSTLEIQRTEQGDSAMYLCASSSKADTQYFGPGTRLTVL.

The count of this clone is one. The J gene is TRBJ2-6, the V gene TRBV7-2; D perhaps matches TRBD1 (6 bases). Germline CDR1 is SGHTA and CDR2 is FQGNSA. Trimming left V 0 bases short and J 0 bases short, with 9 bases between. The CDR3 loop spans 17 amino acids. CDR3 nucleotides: TGTGCCAGCAGCTTAGCGGGGGCAAACTCTGGGGCCAACGTCCTGACTTTC. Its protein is CASSLAGANSGANVLTF. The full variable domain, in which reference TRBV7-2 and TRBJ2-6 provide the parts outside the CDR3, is GAGVSQSPSNKVTEKGKDVELRCDPISGHTALYWYRQSLGQGLEFLIYFQGNSAPDKSGLPSDRFSAERTGGSVSTLTIQRTQQEDSAVYLCASSLAGANSGANVLTFGAGSRLTVL.